This TCR beta chain was obtained from a study of blood T cell repertoires in COVID-19. The length of the CDR3 is 14 residues. Trimming at V came to 6 bases and at J to 0 bases, leaving 3 bases not matched to a gene. Germline lookup yields CDR1 SNHLY and CDR2 FYNNEI. Some clones are missing from TCRdb's copy, which holds only in-frame ones; the method was immunoSEQ multiplex PCR. The table includes 300,000 to 350,000 clones, approximately 85% detected once. The sequencing sample was made of PBMCs or T cells enriched from blood (not recorded which). The clonotype originates from a man aged 25 to 40 who had recovered from COVID-19. V usage is TRBV2 and J usage is TRBJ1-1; 8 positions agree with TRBD1. CDR3 sequence reads: CASRRQGLNTEAFF. In DNA, the CDR3 is TGTGCCAGCAGACGACAGGGGCTGAACACTGAAGCTTTCTTT.